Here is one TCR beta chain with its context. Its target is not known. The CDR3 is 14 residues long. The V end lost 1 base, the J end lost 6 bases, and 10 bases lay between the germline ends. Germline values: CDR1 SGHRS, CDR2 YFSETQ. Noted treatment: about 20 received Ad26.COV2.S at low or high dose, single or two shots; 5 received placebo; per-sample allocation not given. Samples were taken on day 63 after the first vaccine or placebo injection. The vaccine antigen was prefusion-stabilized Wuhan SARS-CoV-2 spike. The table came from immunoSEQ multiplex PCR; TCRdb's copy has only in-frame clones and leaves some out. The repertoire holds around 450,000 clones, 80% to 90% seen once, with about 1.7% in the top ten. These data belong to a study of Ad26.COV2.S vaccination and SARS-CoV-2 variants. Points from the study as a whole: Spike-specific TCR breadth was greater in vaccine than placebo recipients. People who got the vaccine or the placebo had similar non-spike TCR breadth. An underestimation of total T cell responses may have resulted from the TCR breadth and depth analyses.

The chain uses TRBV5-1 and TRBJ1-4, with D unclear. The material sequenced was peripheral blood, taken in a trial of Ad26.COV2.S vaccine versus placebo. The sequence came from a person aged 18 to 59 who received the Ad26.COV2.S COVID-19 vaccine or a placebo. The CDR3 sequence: CASSLFSGDEKLFF. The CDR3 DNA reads TGCGCCAGCAGCTTGTTTTCCGGGGATGAAAAACTGTTTTTT.